Listed below are T cell receptor beta chains from one sample, sequenced in a study of shared clonotypes between healthy human individuals. Sequencing used immunoSEQ multiplex PCR; TCRdb keeps in-frame clones, though not all of them. The sample includes fewer than 850,000 clones, 90% seen only once; the top ten take 30% to 40%. The sequenced sample consisted of memory CD8+ T cells from PBMCs. Receptor source: a man aged 18 to 29 in good health. Some clones in this sample may be carry-over from other donors' samples. Both conserved end residues are part of each CDR3. Each record gives: J gene, D gene, clone size, V gene, CDR3 length, CDR3 protein, CDR3 DNA. D genes are given only for firm matches. The size entry is marked missing in some rows and otherwise reads once, few, many or a size class.

J gene: TRBJ2-7
D gene: TRBD1
clone size: few
V gene: TRBV15
CDR3 length: 13
CDR3 protein: CATSWMGQDEQYF
CDR3 DNA: TGTGCCACCAGCTGGATGGGACAGGACGAGCAGTACTTC

J gene: TRBJ2-1
D gene: NA
clone size: NA
V gene: TRBV19
CDR3 length: 13
CDR3 protein: CASSIQPGDEQFF
CDR3 DNA: TGTGCCAGTAGTATACAGCCTGGGGATGAGCAGTTCTTC

J gene: TRBJ2-7
D gene: NA
clone size: NA
V gene: TRBV5-1
CDR3 length: 14
CDR3 protein: CASSLGGLPHEQYF
CDR3 DNA: TGCGCCAGCAGCTTGGGGGGACTTCCCCACGAGCAGTACTTC

J gene: TRBJ2-7
D gene: NA
clone size: NA
V gene: TRBV7-9
CDR3 length: 13
CDR3 protein: CASSLDGSYEQYF
CDR3 DNA: TGTGCCAGCAGCTTAGACGGCTCCTACGAGCAGTACTTC

J gene: TRBJ1-1
D gene: NA
clone size: NA
V gene: TRBV27
CDR3 length: 15
CDR3 protein: CASSLFGGMNTEAFF
CDR3 DNA: TGTGCCAGCAGTTTATTCGGCGGCATGAACACTGAAGCTTTCTTT

J gene: TRBJ2-1
D gene: TRBD2
clone size: NA
V gene: TRBV27
CDR3 length: 16
CDR3 protein: CASSLSGTNAYNEQFF
CDR3 DNA: TGTGCCAGCAGTTTATCCGGGACTAACGCCTACAATGAGCAGTTCTTC

J gene: TRBJ2-7
D gene: TRBD1
clone size: many
V gene: TRBV9
CDR3 length: 12
CDR3 protein: CASSPGGYEQYF
CDR3 DNA: TGTGCCAGCTCTCCAGGGGGCTACGAGCAGTACTTC

J gene: TRBJ2-3
D gene: TRBD1
clone size: NA
V gene: TRBV7-9
CDR3 length: 15
CDR3 protein: CASRGDRSATDTQYF
CDR3 DNA: TGTGCCAGCAGGGGGGACAGGAGCGCCACAGATACGCAGTATTTT

J gene: TRBJ2-7
D gene: NA
clone size: NA
V gene: TRBV7-6
CDR3 length: 13
CDR3 protein: CASSLANGYEQYF
CDR3 DNA: TGTGCCAGCAGCTTAGCTAATGGCTACGAGCAGTACTTC

J gene: TRBJ1-2
D gene: TRBD1
clone size: NA
V gene: TRBV6-5
CDR3 length: 13
CDR3 protein: CASSPDRSLSYTF
CDR3 DNA: TGTGCCAGCAGTCCGGACAGGTCTTTAAGCTACACCTTC

J gene: TRBJ1-3
D gene: NA
clone size: NA
V gene: TRBV7-9
CDR3 length: 16
CDR3 protein: CASSSIRAGGSDTIYF
CDR3 DNA: TGTGCCAGCAGCTCAATTAGAGCCGGGGGCTCCGACACCATATATTTT